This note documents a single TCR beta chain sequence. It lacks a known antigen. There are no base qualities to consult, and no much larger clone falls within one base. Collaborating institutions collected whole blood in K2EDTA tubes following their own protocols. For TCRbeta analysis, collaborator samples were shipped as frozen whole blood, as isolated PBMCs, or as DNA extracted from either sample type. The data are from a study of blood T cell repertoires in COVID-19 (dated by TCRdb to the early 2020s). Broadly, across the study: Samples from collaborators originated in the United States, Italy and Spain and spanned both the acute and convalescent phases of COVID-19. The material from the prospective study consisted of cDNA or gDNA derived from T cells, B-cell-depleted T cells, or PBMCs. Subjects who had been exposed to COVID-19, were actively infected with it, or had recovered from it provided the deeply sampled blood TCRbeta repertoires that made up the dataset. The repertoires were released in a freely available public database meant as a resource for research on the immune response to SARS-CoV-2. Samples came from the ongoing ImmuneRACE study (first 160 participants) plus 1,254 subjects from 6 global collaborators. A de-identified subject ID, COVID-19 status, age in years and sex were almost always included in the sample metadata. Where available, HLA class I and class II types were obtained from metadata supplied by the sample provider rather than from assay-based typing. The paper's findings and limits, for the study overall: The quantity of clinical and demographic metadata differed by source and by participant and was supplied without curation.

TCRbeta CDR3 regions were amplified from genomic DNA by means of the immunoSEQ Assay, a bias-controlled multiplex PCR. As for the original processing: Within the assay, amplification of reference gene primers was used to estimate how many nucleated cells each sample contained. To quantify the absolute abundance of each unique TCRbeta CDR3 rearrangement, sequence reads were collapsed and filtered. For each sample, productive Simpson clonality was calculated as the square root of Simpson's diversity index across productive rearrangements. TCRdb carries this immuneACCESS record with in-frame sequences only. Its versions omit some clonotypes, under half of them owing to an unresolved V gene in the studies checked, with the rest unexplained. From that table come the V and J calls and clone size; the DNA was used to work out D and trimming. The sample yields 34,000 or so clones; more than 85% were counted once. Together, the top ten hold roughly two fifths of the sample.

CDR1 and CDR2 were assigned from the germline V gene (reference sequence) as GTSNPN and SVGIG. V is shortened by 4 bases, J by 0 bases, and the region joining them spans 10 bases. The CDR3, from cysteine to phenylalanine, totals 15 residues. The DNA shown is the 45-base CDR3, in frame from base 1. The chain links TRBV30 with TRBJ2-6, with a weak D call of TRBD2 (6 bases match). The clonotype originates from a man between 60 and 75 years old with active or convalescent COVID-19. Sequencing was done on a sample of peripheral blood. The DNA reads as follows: TGTGCCTGGAAGGGAGGACTCTCTGGGGCCAACGTCCTGACTTTC. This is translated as CAWKGGLSGANVLTF.